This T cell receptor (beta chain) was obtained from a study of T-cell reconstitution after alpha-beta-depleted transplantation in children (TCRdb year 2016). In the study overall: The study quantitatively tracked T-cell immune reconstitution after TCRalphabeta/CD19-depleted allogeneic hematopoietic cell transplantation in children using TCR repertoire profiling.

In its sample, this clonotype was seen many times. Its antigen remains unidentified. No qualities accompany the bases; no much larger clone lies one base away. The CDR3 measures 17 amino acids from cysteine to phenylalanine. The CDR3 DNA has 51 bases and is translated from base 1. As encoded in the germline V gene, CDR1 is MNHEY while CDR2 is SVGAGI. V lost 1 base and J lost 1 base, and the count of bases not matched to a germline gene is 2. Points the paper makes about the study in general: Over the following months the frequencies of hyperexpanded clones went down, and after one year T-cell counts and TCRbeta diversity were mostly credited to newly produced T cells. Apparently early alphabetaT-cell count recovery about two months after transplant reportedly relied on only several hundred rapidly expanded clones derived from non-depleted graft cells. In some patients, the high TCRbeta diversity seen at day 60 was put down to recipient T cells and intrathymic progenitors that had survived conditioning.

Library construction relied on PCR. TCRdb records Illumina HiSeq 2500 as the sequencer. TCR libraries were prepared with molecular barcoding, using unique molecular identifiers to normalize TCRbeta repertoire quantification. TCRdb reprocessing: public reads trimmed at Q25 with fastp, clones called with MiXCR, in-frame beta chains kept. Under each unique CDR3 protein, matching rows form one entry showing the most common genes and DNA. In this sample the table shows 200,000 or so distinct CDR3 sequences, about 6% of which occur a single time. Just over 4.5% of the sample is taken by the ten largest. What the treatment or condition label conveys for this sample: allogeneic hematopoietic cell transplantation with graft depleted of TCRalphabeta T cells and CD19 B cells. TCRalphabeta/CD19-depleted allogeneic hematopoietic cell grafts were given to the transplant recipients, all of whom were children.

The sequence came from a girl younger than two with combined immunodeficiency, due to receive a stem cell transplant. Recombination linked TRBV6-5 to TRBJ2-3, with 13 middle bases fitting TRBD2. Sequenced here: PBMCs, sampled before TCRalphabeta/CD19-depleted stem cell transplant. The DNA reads TGTGCCAGCAGTTACTGGGGGACTAGCGGGGGCACAGATACGCAGTATTTT. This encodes CASSYWGTSGGTDTQYF.